This note documents a single T cell receptor (beta chain) sequence. This clonotype was seen at least ten times. The clone's antigen remains unknown. Per-nucleotide qualities are absent, and no much larger clonotype sits a single base away. The instrument was an Illumina HiSeq 2500. Quantitative 5'-RACE with molecular barcodes was the method used to prepare the TCR beta libraries. Regarding the original processing steps: A new computational method, built on a probabilistic model of VDJ rearrangement, was used to identify disease-linked TCR variants. The public sequencing data were trimmed at Q25 with fastp and processed into clonotypes with MiXCR by TCRdb, which kept only in-frame beta chains. Every distinct CDR3 protein forms one entry, paired with its most common genes and DNA. What appears here as the V and J calls and clone size reflects TCRdb's work, not the paper's. The table for this sample lists approximately 250,000 distinct CDR3 sequences; 8% to 9% of them were counted only once. 4.5% to 5% of the sample lies in the top ten.

As encoded in the germline V gene (reference sequence), CDR1 is GTSNPN while CDR2 is SVGIG. Deletion took 5 bases off V and 4 bases off J, with a span of 5 bases between the germline ends. The cysteine opens and the phenylalanine closes a CDR3 of 11 amino acids. Kept here is only the CDR3 DNA, which spans 33 bases and is read in frame from base 1. The sample belongs to a study of CD8 T cells in ankylosing spondylitis (dated 2017 in TCRdb). Regarding the complete study: The study profiled T cell receptor beta repertoires in healthy donors and ankylosing spondylitis patients to find disease-linked TCR variants. The whole study cohort included 90 to 120 healthy donors and 25 ankylosing spondylitis patients. Peripheral blood was sampled, and synovial fluid was also collected from ankylosing spondylitis patients.

Points the paper makes about the study in general: Some motif variants had previously been reported in the synovial fluid and blood of reactive arthritis patients, which suggests shared mechanisms of disease initiation. In peripheral blood, the disease-linked clones were found at relatively low frequencies and had a CD8+ phenotype. The disease-linked clones were reported to be significantly enriched in matched synovial fluid samples from ankylosing spondylitis patients. Blood from ankylosing spondylitis patients appeared to be characterized by a TCR beta motif made up of about 8 highly homologous amino acid variants.

The receptor's source is a female donor with ankylosing spondylitis or in good health (not recorded which). The receptor chain draws on TRBV30 and TRBJ2-2; the D gene is unclear. Specimen: blood, either unsorted or a sorted T cell fraction (not recorded which). The DNA reads TGTGCCTGGGGAGTCACCGGGGAGCTGTTTTTT. This gives the protein CAWGVTGELFF.